These 17 T cell receptor beta chains share one sample of origin, sequenced in a study of shared clonotypes between healthy human individuals. Positive CCR7 selection of CD45RO-negative cells yielded the naive CD8 cells, and terminally differentiated effector memory CD45RA+ cells were excluded. Clones were sequenced by immunoSEQ multiplex PCR, and TCRdb holds only the in-frame ones, with some missing. Among hundreds of thousands of clones listed, about 91% were seen once. Input material: naive CD8+ T cells sorted from blood. The receptor source for this set is a man in his thirties or forties in good health.

The rearrangement links TRBV5-4 to TRBJ2-7, with 7 bases identical to TRBD1. CDR1 is SGHNT, CDR2 YYREEE, per germline (reference sequence). After removal of 5 bases from V and 8 bases from J, the junction contained 7 bases not matched to a gene. CDR3 length: 12 amino acids. Here the CDR3 DNA reads TGTGCCAGCAGAGGGACAGCCTCCCAGCAGTACTTC. Amino acid sequence: CASRGTASQQYF.

This clone was recorded only once. V is TRBV28 and J is TRBJ1-1; tentatively, D is TRBD1 (5 bases). The V gene lost 4 bases and the J gene lost 6 bases, with 21 bases spanning the gap. Germline lookup yields CDR1 MDHEN and CDR2 SYDVKM. This CDR3 spans 16 amino acids. The CDR3 DNA follows: TGTGCCAGCAGTTGGGCCCCCTCAGGGTTTGGGCCTGAAGCTTTCTTT. The encoded protein is CASSWAPSGFGPEAFF.

The chain joins TRBV7-9 to TRBJ2-2; TRBD1 might be the D (5 bases). Deletions cut 5 bases from V and 4 bases from J, with 8 bases between. Germline CDR1 and CDR2: SEHNR and FQNEAQ (reference sequence). The CDR3 covers 13 residues. As DNA, the CDR3 is TGTGCCAGCAGCGGAGACAGCACCGGGGAGCTGTTTTTT. It specifies CASSGDSTGELFF.

This clone was counted between two and nine times. The chain couples TRBV7-6 to TRBJ2-7; D is unresolved. This CDR3 comprises 15 residues. V was trimmed by 3 bases and J by 4 bases, leaving 16 bases between them. Per germline, CDR1 SGHVS and CDR2 FNYEAQ. CDR3 coding DNA: TGTGCCAGCAGCTTCCGCATCGGACCCATGTACGAGCAGTACTTC. Its translation is CASSFRIGPMYEQYF.

The CDR3 DNA sequence: TGTGCCAGCAGCTTAGAGTCGTTAGCGGGATACGAGCAGTACTTC. Translating it yields CASSLESLAGYEQYF. This sequence joins TRBV11-2 and TRBJ2-7; 8 bases are a match to TRBD2. CDR1 is SGHAT and CDR2 is FQNNGV in the germline V gene. The CDR3 contains 15 residues. V was clipped by 0 bases and J by 4 bases; unmatched bases: 5.

V is TRBV7-9 and J is TRBJ2-5; D may be TRBD2 (6 bases). CDR1 SEHNR and CDR2 FQNEAQ come from the germline V gene (reference sequence). V dropped 1 base and J dropped 4 bases, with 13 bases sitting between them. The CDR3 extends over 15 amino acids. CDR3 region: CASSLGTGGGETQYF. CDR3 DNA: TGTGCCAGCAGCTTAGGGACCGGGGGTGGAGAGACCCAGTACTTC.

The chain uses TRBV27 and TRBJ1-1; D not resolved. From germline, CDR1 is MNHEY and CDR2 SMNVEV (reference sequence). Trimming took 2 bases from V and 4 from J, leaving 14 bases between them. The CDR3 is 15 amino acids. The CDR3 DNA reads as TGTGCCAGCAGTTTAGAGGTGGGATTGAGCACTGAAGCTTTCTTT. Its translation: CASSLEVGLSTEAFF.

On this clone itself: The junction and the germline gene differ at one end; a read error may be behind it. Other DNA variants within this sample encode the same CDR3. This chain joins TRBV29-1 and TRBJ1-1; 10 bases agree with TRBD1. Germline lookup yields CDR1 SQVTM and CDR2 ANQGSEA. This CDR3 has 13 residues. The CDR3: CSVVGQGSTEAFF. Written as DNA, the CDR3 is TGCAGTGTTGTGGGACAGGGGAGCACTGAAGCTTTCTTT.

The CDR3 region is CASSPPSASNTEAFF. DNA of the CDR3: TGTGCCAGCAGTCCACCCTCTGCGTCGAACACTGAAGCTTTCTTT. The chain couples TRBV27 to TRBJ1-1; D uncertain. Looked up from germline, CDR1 is MNHEY and CDR2 is SMNVEV (reference sequence). The CDR3 covers 15 residues. V dropped 5 bases and J dropped 1 base, with 14 bases sitting between them.

The CDR3 DNA reads TGTGCCAGCAGTGGGACAGGGGAAGCTTTCTTT. This codes for CASSGTGEAFF. This rearrangement joins TRBV27 to TRBJ1-1; 9 bases map to TRBD1. The junction had 0 bases not matched to a gene; V was cut back by 5 bases and J by 8 bases. This CDR3 spans 11 amino acids. Germline V gene lookup returns CDR1 MNHEY and CDR2 SMNVEV (reference sequence).

This chain links TRBV7-9 with TRBJ1-2; D perhaps matches TRBD1 (6 bases). V lost 4 bases and J lost 5, with 11 bases in between. CDR3 length equals 13 residues. The germline CDR1 and CDR2 sequences are SEHNR and FQNEAQ (reference sequence). CDR3 residues: CASSSGERYGYTF. CDR3 nucleotides: TGTGCCAGCAGCTCAGGGGAGCGGTATGGCTACACCTTC.

The V gene is TRBV9, the J gene TRBJ2-1, with D uncertain. Trimming left V 0 bases short and J 8 bases short, with 18 bases between. Germline lookup yields CDR1 SGDLS and CDR2 YYNGEE. The CDR3 runs to 16 residues. Here the CDR3 DNA reads TGTGCCAGCAGCGTAGTTTACTCGCCGAAAATGGATGAGCAGTTCTTC. This translates into CASSVVYSPKMDEQFF.

This chain connects TRBV13 to TRBJ2-3; D is ambiguous. Looked up from germline, CDR1 is PRHDT and CDR2 is FYEKMQ (reference sequence). The CDR3 is 14 amino acids. The V and J ends lost 4 bases and 6 bases respectively, with 14 bases between them. CDR3 in amino acids: CASSWARRPDTQYF. The CDR3 region has the DNA TGTGCCAGCAGCTGGGCGAGGCGGCCGGATACGCAGTATTTT. Drawing the rest from reference TRBV13 and TRBJ2-3, the complete variable domain is AAGVIQSPRHLIKEKRETATLKCYPIPRHDTVYWYQQGPGQDPQFLISFYEKMQSDKGSIPDRFSAQQFSDYHSELNMSSLELGDSALYFCASSWARRPDTQYFGPGTRLTVL.

The gene calls are TRBV9 and TRBJ2-4, with 12 bases lining up with TRBD2. The CDR3 runs 19 residues. Germline lookup yields CDR1 SGDLS and CDR2 YYNGEE. V lost 0 bases and J lost 1; bases outside the gene matches: 8. This CDR3 is CASSVGGRLAGEAKNIQYF. CDR3 DNA sequence: TGTGCCAGCAGCGTAGGGGGGAGACTAGCGGGAGAGGCCAAAAACATTCAGTACTTC.

This chain uses TRBV29-1 with TRBJ2-1; possible D gene TRBD1, 5 bases. The CDR3 is 11 amino acids. Trimming left V 4 bases short and J 10 bases short, with 11 bases between. Germline-derived CDR1 and CDR2 are SQVTM and ANQGSEA. In DNA form, the CDR3 reads TGCAGCGTTGGGGGCTTCCCGGAGCAGTTCTTC. It encodes CSVGGFPEQFF.

In DNA, the CDR3 is TGTGCCAGCAGCCCCACCCTAGGGGGGGGAGGGTGGACCCAGTACTTC. It translates to CASSPTLGGGGWTQYF. The V call is TRBV11-2, the J call TRBJ2-5; perhaps TRBD2 as D (7 bases). Germline CDR1 reads SGHAT; CDR2 reads FQNNGV. This CDR3 region has 16 residues. Between the trimmed V and J ends, which lost 5 bases and 7 bases, there was a span of 23 bases.

The chain joins TRBV4-3 to TRBJ2-3; D ambiguous. The CDR3 is made up of 15 amino acids. Germline V gene lookup returns CDR1 LGHNA and CDR2 YSLEER. The V and J ends lost 0 bases and 6 bases respectively, with 13 bases between them. The CDR3 bases are TGCGCCAGCAGCCAAGACGCGTCTTCCGGTGATACGCAGTATTTT. Protein sequence: CASSQDASSGDTQYF.